Listed here is a single TCR beta chain. Sequenced by immunoSEQ multiplex PCR; TCRdb stores in-frame clones only, minus some. The table records hundreds of thousands of clones, around 87% of them present only once. The data are from a study of shared T cell receptors in the human thymus. The CDR3 runs to 15 residues. With 2 bases clipped from V and 5 bases from J, the junction kept 7 bases outside the gene matches. The V gene's germline CDR1 is SGHNT and CDR2 YYREEE (reference sequence). This sample also belongs to another study, concerning human thymus T cells. That study adds: The source of the thymus tissue was resections taken during corrective heart surgery. There were highly overlapping thymic repertoires among unrelated individuals, as related research reported.

Sequences were obtained from thymocytes. This chain links TRBV5-4 with TRBJ2-1; 7 bases align to TRBD1. The receptor's source is a boy in the first two years of life with a congenital heart defect. CDR3 amino acids: CASSFGETGNNEQFF. For the CDR3, the DNA is TGTGCCAGCAGCTTTGGCGAGACAGGGAACAATGAGCAGTTCTTC.